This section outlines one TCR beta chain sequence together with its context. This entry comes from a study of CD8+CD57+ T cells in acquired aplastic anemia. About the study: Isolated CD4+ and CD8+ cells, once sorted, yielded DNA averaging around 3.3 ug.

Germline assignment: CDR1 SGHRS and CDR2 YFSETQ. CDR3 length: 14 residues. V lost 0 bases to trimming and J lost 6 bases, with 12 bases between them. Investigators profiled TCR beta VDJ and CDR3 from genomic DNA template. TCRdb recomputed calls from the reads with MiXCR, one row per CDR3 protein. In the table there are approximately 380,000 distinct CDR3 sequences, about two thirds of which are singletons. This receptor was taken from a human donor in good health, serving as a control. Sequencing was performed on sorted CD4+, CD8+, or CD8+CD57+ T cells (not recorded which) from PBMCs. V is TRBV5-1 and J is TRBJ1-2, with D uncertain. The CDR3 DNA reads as TGCGCCAGCAGCTTGGCCGGGTTAGTTGATGGCTACACCTTC. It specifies CASSLAGLVDGYTF.